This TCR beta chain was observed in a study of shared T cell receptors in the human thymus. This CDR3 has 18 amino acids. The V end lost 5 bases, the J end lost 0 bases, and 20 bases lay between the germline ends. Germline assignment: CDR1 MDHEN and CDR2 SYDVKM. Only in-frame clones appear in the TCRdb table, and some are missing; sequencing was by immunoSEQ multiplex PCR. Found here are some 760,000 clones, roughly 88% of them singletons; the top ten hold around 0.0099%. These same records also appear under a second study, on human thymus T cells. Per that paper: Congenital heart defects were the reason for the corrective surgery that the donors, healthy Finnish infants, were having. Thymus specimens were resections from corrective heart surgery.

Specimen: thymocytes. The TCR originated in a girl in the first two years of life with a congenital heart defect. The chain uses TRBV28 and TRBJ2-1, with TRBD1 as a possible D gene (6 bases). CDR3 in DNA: TGTGCCAGCAGTGTCCGGGACACCCTCAAGAGCTCCTACAATGAGCAGTTCTTC. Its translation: CASSVRDTLKSSYNEQFF.